The TCR beta chain under discussion was sequenced for a study of control samples from healthy donors and cancer patients. Germline V gives CDR1 SEHNR, CDR2 FQNEAQ (reference sequence). This CDR3 region has 12 residues. With 2 bases removed from V and 5 bases from J, the gap between germline ends came to 6 bases. TCRdb's table, derived via immunoSEQ multiplex PCR, lists solely in-frame clones and lacks some. The profile shows roughly 120,000 clones, approximately 90% of them singletons. What was sequenced was PBMCs. V gene TRBV7-9 combines with J gene TRBJ2-5, with D hard to call. This receptor was obtained from a woman aged 45-59 years with colorectal cancer. The CDR3 DNA reads as TGTGCCAGCAGCTTAAAGTATGAGACCCAGTACTTC. Protein sequence: CASSLKYETQYF.